This T cell receptor beta chain was obtained from a study of metastatic and nonmetastatic thyroid tumors. Across the whole study: Repertoires from malignant and benign thyroid patients were compared across blood and tumor or nodule tissue.

The authors' processing: To classify distant metastasis in papillary thyroid cancer, a model was built from CDR3 differences across clinicopathological groups. MiXCR re-clonotyped the PCR reads for TCRdb. V and J calls and clone size were set by TCRdb, not the authors. The sample has tens of thousands of clones, under 25% seen once; the top ten hold about 16%. CDR3 size: 16 residues. V lost 5 bases and J lost 4; bases outside the gene matches: 7. Looked up from germline, CDR1 is SGHAT and CDR2 is FQDESV (reference sequence). Before thyroid surgery, none of the patients had received any treatment. This clone showed up many times.

The clonotype comes from a female donor with papillary thyroid cancer or a benign thyroid nodule (not recorded which). Some clones in this sample may be carry-over from other donors' samples. This chain connects TRBV11-1 to TRBJ2-2; 10 bases agree with TRBD2. Sequencing was done on a sample of blood. CDR3 region: CASSTTSGTGTGELFF. The CDR3 DNA sequence: TGTGCCAGCAGCACTACTAGCGGGACGGGCACCGGGGAGCTGTTTTTT. Using reference TRBV11-1 and TRBJ2-2 for the parts outside the CDR3, the full variable domain is EAEVAQSPRYKITEKSQAVAFWCDPISGHATLYWYRQILGQGPELLVQFQDESVVDDSQLPKDRFSAERLKGVDSTLKIQPAELGDSAMYLCASSTTSGTGTGELFFGEGSRLTVL.